This TCR beta chain was identified during a study of regulatory T cells in long-lasting Graves disease. This clonotype has a count of ten or more. Germline V lookup: CDR1 SGHTA, CDR2 FQGNSA. Trimming cost V 5 bases and J 6 bases, with 18 bases left between them. The CDR3 runs to 15 residues. Time point given: newly diagnosed GD, antithyroid drugs for less than 3 months. Scientists built the TCR library using RNA that was extracted from PBMCs. Arm-PCR of CDR3 regions with iRepertoire HTBI primers generated TCR beta libraries. In TCRdb, the multiplex PCR reads were re-called with MiXCR into one record per CDR3 protein. Here the sample spans hundreds of thousands of distinct CDR3 sequences, approximately 15% being singletons. This sample also belongs to another study, concerning T cells in Graves' hyperthyroidism and ophthalmopathy. Turning to that study: The TCR CDR3 first-round RT-PCR relied on the HTBI primer set.

The sequencing here drew on peripheral blood mononuclear cells (PBMCs), taken at new diagnosis, from a patient treated with antithyroid drugs. This chain links TRBV7-2 with TRBJ2-3; no clear D gene. This sequence originates from a woman under 40 with Graves disease. The CDR3 DNA follows: TGTGCCAGCAGCCGGCGTTTTGGCCCCTCGGATACGCAGTATTTT. This encodes CASSRRFGPSDTQYF.